The 14 T cell receptor beta chains in this list originate from one sample, sequenced in a study of blood T cells in healthy people across ages (dated by TCRdb to about 2015). Libraries were prepared through 5' RACE. Sequenced on an Illumina HiSeq 2500. A second about 7 to 12 cycle PCR used a sample-barcoded 5' primer and a J-beta primer mix. TCRdb ran its own pipeline on the public reads, namely fastp trimming at Q25 and MiXCR clone calling, and kept in-frame beta chains. Each entry is one CDR3 protein sequence, shown with its most common DNA and genes. In this sample the table shows about 620,000 distinct CDR3 sequences, 20% to 25% of which occur a single time. The ten most abundant clones make up 3.5% to 4% of the sample. Sequencing was carried out using blood. These receptors originate from a man between 65 and 80 years old in good health.

The chain carries TRBV27 and TRBJ2-3, with 8 nucleotides matching TRBD2. The CDR3 is 18 residues long. The germline V gene has CDR1 MNHEY and CDR2 SMNVEV (reference sequence). The trim removed 5 bases at V and 6 bases at J, leaving 19 bases unmatched. DNA for the CDR3: TGTGCCAGCAGTCCCCGTGGGGGTAGCGGGACTCTCACGGATACGCAGTATTTT. Encoded protein: CASSPRGGSGTLTDTQYF.

V is TRBV4-2 and J is TRBJ1-4; D is undetermined. V dropped 4 bases and J dropped 4 bases, with 19 bases sitting between them. The CDR3 has 17 residues. Germline CDR1 and CDR2: LGHNA and YNFKEQ. The CDR3 spells CASSPQAHSRGNEKLFF. CDR3 DNA: TGTGCCAGCAGCCCTCAGGCGCATAGTCGGGGTAATGAAAAACTGTTTTTT.

The J gene is TRBJ2-2, the V gene TRBV3-1; D is uncertain. The germline gives CDR1 LGHDT, CDR2 YNNKEL (reference sequence). The CDR3 covers 15 residues. V lost 2 bases and J 4 bases, leaving 11 bases between the germline ends. Written as DNA, the CDR3 is TGTGCCAGCAGCCAATCGGCGGTGGCCACCGGGGAGCTGTTTTTT. It is translated as CASSQSAVATGELFF.

This clonotype was seen a few times. This chain links TRBV20-1 with TRBJ2-7, with a weak D call TRBD1 (5 bases). The germline CDR1 and CDR2 sequences are DFQATT and SNEGSKA (reference sequence). Trimming pared 0 bases from V and 5 bases from J, leaving 14 bases between. This CDR3 region has 14 residues. The CDR3 DNA sequence: TGCAGTGCTAGAGATCCCGGACACCTTAACGAGCAGTACTTC. Its translation is CSARDPGHLNEQYF.

In this sample, this clonotype turned up a few times. CDR3 nucleotides: TGTGCCAGCAATAGACAGGCTGGGGAGACCCAGTACTTC. Its protein product is CASNRQAGETQYF. The rearrangement joins TRBV25-1 to TRBJ2-5, with D perhaps TRBD1 (6 bases). CDR1 and CDR2 from the germline V gene are MGHDK and SYGVNS. CDR3 length: 13 amino acids. V was cut by 7 bases and J by 5 bases, with 14 bases left in between.

This chain uses TRBV5-1 with TRBJ2-7, with D maybe TRBD1 (6 bases). Germline lookup yields CDR1 SGHRS and CDR2 YFSETQ. V was clipped by 0 bases and J by 6 bases, with 13 bases between them. The CDR3 is 14 residues long. CDR3 loop: CASSLGGHVGEQYF. CDR3 DNA sequence: TGCGCCAGCAGCTTGGGGGGGCATGTAGGCGAGCAGTACTTC.

The genes are TRBV7-2 and TRBJ2-1; the D call may be TRBD1 or TRBD2 (5 bases each). V lost 1 base to trimming and J lost 7 bases, with 14 bases between them. CDR1 is SGHTA, CDR2 FQGNSA, per germline. The CDR3 length is 15 residues. DNA for the CDR3: TGTGCCAGCAGCTTAGTAGGGACCACCTCAAATGAGCAGTTCTTC. This translates into CASSLVGTTSNEQFF. Full variable domain (missing parts from reference TRBV7-2 and TRBJ2-1): GAGVSQSPSNKVTEKGKDVELRCDPISGHTALYWYRQSLGQGLEFLIYFQGNSAPDKSGLPSDRFSAERTGGSVSTLTIQRTQQEDSAVYLCASSLVGTTSNEQFFGPGTRLTVL.

This clonotype has just a few counts. The chain employs TRBV5-1 and TRBJ1-2; D is undetermined. CDR1 is SGHRS and CDR2 is YFSETQ in the germline V gene. This CDR3 is 13 amino acids long. With 0 bases removed from V and 4 bases from J, the gap between germline ends came to 7 bases. The CDR3 protein is CASSLAEVYGYTF. The CDR3, as DNA: TGCGCCAGCAGCTTGGCAGAGGTCTATGGCTACACCTTC.

The CDR3 sequence is CASSQDDSSYNSPLHF. As DNA, the CDR3 is TGCGCCAGCAGCCAAGATGACAGTTCCTATAATTCACCCCTCCACTTT. The chain employs TRBV4-1 and TRBJ1-6; D might be TRBD1 (5 bases). The CDR3 has 16 amino acids. The ends were cut back, 0 bases at V and 1 base at J, with 7 bases in the middle. Germline V gene sequence: CDR1 MGHRA, CDR2 YSYEKL.

This clonotype was counted ten times or more. The V and J genes are TRBV9 and TRBJ2-7, with a weak D call TRBD2 (7 bases). Trimming removed 4 bases from V and 3 bases from J, with 14 bases in between. This CDR3 spans 14 amino acids. Germline V lookup: CDR1 SGDLS, CDR2 YYNGEE. The CDR3 sequence is CASSSEGGGYEQYF. For the CDR3, the DNA is TGTGCCAGCAGCTCAGAGGGGGGGGGCTACGAGCAGTACTTC. The entire variable domain, with the rest obtained from reference TRBV9 and TRBJ2-7, is as follows: DSGVTQTPKHLITATGQRVTLRCSPRSGDLSVYWYQQSLDQGLQFLIQYYNGEERAKGNILERFSAQQFPDLHSELNLSSLELGDSALYFCASSSEGGGYEQYFGPGTRLTVT.

The chain combines TRBV5-1 with TRBJ2-1; D is unresolved. Germline values: CDR1 SGHRS, CDR2 YFSETQ. Trimming removed 0 bases from V and 5 bases from J, with 6 bases in between. CDR3 size: 13 residues. This chain's CDR3 is CASSLEANNEQFF. The CDR3 DNA reads TGCGCCAGCAGCTTGGAAGCAAACAATGAGCAGTTCTTC.

This clonotype was seen only a few times. The chain links TRBV4-1 to TRBJ2-5; D tentatively reads TRBD1 or TRBD2 (5 bases each). The end of the DNA is better explained by TRBJ2-1, so the J call may be wrong. The CDR3 consists of 15 residues. The germline gives CDR1 MGHRA, CDR2 YSYEKL. CDR3 nucleotide sequence: TGCGCCAGCAGCCAAGGGGAGATATCAGGGAATGAGCAGTTCTTC. Its translation is CASSQGEISGNEQFF.

In DNA form, the CDR3 reads TGTGCCAGCAGCCGGGACAGGGCGAGCACTGAAGCTTTCTTT. Translation: CASSRDRASTEAFF. The chain combines TRBV7-3 with TRBJ1-1; TRBD1 matches at 9 bases. CDR3 length: 14 residues. From germline, CDR1 is SGHTA and CDR2 FQGTGA. The ends lost 5 bases at V and 4 bases at J; junction bases unmatched: 5.

This chain connects TRBV29-1 to TRBJ2-4, with a tentative D call TRBD2 (5 bases). The germline V gene encodes CDR1 SQVTM and CDR2 ANQGSEA. Trimming took off 8 bases at V and 8 bases at J, with 16 bases between the two ends. This CDR3 is built from 12 residues. CDR3: CSFTPDFYIQYF. The CDR3 DNA reads as TGCAGCTTTACACCGGACTTTTACATTCAGTACTTC. Together with reference TRBV29-1 and TRBJ2-4, the CDR3 gives the full variable domain: SAVISQKPSRDICQRGTSLTIQCQVDSQVTMMFWYRQQPGQSLTLIATANQGSEATYESGFVIDKFPISRPNLTFSTLTVSNMSPEDSSIYLCSFTPDFYIQYFGAGTRLSVL.